This TCR beta chain was found in a study of high-grade serous ovarian cancer treatment subgroups. Study-level results: TCR relatedness rose with neoantigen level and trended with mutation load. CDR1 and CDR2 were left unanalyzed; analyses focused on CDR3. Repertoire similarity ranged about 0.095 to 0.8 between tumors of one patient.

The CDR3 has 14 amino acids. V lost 4 bases to trimming and J lost 2 bases, with 11 bases between them. Germline V gene lookup returns CDR1 SGHRS and CDR2 YFSETQ. Tumor samples were obtained before definitive surgery or chemotherapy. Comments on this clone: The target antigen is unknown.

Clones were read by immunoSEQ multiplex PCR, and TCRdb kept only the in-frame ones, dropping some. The profile shows roughly 12,000 clones, 83% of them singletons. The sequenced material came from tumor tissue. J is TRBJ2-3 and V is TRBV5-1; D not resolved. This TCR was recovered from a human donor with high-grade serous ovarian cancer. This CDR3 reads CASSTHIPTDTQYF. CDR3 DNA: TGCGCCAGCAGCACCCATATACCCACAGATACGCAGTATTTT.